This TCR beta chain is drawn from a study of T cells in localized non-small cell lung cancer. Study-wide results and caveats: Sequencing, confined to only one tumor region, leaves heterogeneity possible. Within adjacent lung there appeared a median around 55 of the top 100 tumor clones. Maximal T cell clonality occurred in uninvolved adjacent lung, with tumor ranking below it.

Germline V lookup: CDR1 KGHSH, CDR2 LQKENI. V gave up 5 bases and J gave up 2 bases, with 22 bases separating them. The CDR3 totals 17 residues. About this clone: What it binds is not known.

Libraries were prepared by immunoSEQ multiplex PCR; TCRdb keeps only in-frame clonotypes and omits some of them. The data show approximately 31,000 clones, with approximately 81% seen just once and 35% to 40% held by the top ten. This receptor was taken from a male donor aged 60 or over with stage II squamous cell lung carcinoma. The material was peripheral blood, obtained before any cancer treatment. V usage is TRBV18 and J usage is TRBJ2-7; a possible D gene is TRBD1 (6 bases). CDR3 bases: TGTGCCAGCTCATCACGGTGGACAGCGGCCACAACCTACGAGCAGTACTTC. Protein: CASSSRWTAATTYEQYF.